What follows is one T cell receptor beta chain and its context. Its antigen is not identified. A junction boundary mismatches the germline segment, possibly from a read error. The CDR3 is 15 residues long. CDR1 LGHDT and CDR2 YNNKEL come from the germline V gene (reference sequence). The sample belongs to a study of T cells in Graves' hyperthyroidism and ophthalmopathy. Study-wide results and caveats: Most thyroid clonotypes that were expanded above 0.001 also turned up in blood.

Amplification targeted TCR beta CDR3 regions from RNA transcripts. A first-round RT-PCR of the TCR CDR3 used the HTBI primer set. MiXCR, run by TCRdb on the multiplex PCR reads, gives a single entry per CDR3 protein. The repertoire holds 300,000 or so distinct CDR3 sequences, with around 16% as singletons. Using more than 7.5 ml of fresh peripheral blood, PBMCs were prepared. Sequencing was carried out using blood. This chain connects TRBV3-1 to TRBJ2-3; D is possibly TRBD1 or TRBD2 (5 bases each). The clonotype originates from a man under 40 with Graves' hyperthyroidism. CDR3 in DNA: TGTGCCAGCAGCCAGGGGGTTAGTAGCAGAGATACGCAGTATTTT. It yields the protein CASSQGVSSRDTQYF.